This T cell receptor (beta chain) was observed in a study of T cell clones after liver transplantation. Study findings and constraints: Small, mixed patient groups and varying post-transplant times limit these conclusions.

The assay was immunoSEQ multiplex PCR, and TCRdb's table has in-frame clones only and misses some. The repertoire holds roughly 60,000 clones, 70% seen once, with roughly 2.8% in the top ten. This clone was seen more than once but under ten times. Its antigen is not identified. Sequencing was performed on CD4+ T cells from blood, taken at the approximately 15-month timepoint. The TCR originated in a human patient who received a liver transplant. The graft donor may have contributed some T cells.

The CDR3 DNA reads TGTGCCAGCAGTGAATGGGATCAGCCCCAGCATTTT. Its translation is CASSEWDQPQHF. The V and J genes are TRBV6-1 and TRBJ1-5; no definite D call. The CDR3 length is 12 residues. CDR1 and CDR2 from the germline V gene are MNHNS and SASEGT. Trimming removed 2 bases at V and 5 bases at J, with 4 bases between.